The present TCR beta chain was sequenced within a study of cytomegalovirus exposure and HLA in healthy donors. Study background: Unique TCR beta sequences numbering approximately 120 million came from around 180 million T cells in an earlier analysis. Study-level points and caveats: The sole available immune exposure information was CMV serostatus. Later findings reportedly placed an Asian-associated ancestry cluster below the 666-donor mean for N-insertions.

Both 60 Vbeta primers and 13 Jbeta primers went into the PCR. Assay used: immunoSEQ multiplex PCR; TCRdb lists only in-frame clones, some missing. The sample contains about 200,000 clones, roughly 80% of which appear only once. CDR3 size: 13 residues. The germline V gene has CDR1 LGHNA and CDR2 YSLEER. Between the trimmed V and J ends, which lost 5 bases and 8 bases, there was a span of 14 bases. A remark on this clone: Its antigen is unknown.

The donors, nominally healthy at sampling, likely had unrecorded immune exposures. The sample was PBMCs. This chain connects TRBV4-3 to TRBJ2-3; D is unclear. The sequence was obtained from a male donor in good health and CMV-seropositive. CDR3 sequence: CASSVAPPGTQYF. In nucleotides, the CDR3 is TGCGCCAGCAGCGTAGCCCCGCCGGGTACGCAGTATTTT.